These 32 T cell receptor beta chains were all obtained from the same sample, sequenced in a study of naive and memory T cell subsets. An oligonucleotide containing a UMI was ligated to the 3' end of TCR cDNA. Amplification of ligated cDNA took four PCR rounds with SP2 and nested alpha and beta constant primers. MiXCR was run by TCRdb on the 5' RACE reads, yielding one entry per CDR3 protein. The sample lists tens of thousands of distinct CDR3 sequences, over 15% occurring once. The receptors originated from a female donor in good health.

The rearrangement joins TRBV5-1 to TRBJ2-3; unclear D gene. Germline CDR1 and CDR2: SGHRS and YFSETQ. Between the trimmed V and J ends, which lost 2 bases and 2 bases, there was a span of 3 bases. The CDR3 has 12 residues. CDR3 sequence reads: CASSFPTDTQYF. For the CDR3, the DNA is TGCGCCAGCAGCTTCCCCACAGATACGCAGTATTTT.

The chain is built from TRBV7-9 and TRBJ2-4, with 10 bases aligning to TRBD2. The ends lost 6 bases at V and 0 bases at J; junction bases unmatched: 14. The CDR3 loop spans 19 amino acids. Germline CDR1 SEHNR, CDR2 FQNEAQ (reference sequence). The CDR3 nucleotides read TGTGCCAGCAGTTCCGGAGGACTAGCGGTATCGAGAGCCAAAAACATTCAGTACTTC. This encodes CASSSGGLAVSRAKNIQYF. The full variable domain, rest sourced from reference TRBV7-9 and TRBJ2-4, is DTGVSQNPRHKITKRGQNVTFRCDPISEHNRLYWYRQTLGQGPEFLTYFQNEAQLEKSRLLSDRFSAERPKGSFSTLEIQRTEQGDSAMYLCASSSGGLAVSRAKNIQYFGAGTRLSVL.

For this clonotype: It may be a read error: a sequence one base away is much more abundant. The chain combines TRBV19 with TRBJ1-2; D is ambiguous. This CDR3 has 12 amino acids. CDR1 and CDR2 (germline): LNHDA, SQIVND (reference sequence). The CDR3 coding sequence is TGTGCCAGTAGTATTGGAGGGAATGGCGACACCTTC. This codes for CASSIGGNGDTF.

The rearrangement links TRBV6-2 or TRBV6-3 to TRBJ1-5; D is perhaps TRBD1 (5 bases). CDR1 is MNHEY and CDR2 is SVGEGT in the germline V gene. The CDR3 runs to 17 residues. Trimming left V 5 bases short and J 1 base short, with 18 bases between. The CDR3 sequence: CASSPQLTGLSNQPQHF. The DNA for the CDR3 is TGTGCCAGCAGTCCTCAACTAACAGGCTTGAGCAATCAGCCCCAGCATTTT.

This clonotype was found a few times. V and J are TRBV25-1 and TRBJ2-7; D gene uncertain. Trimming cost V 3 bases and J 3 bases, with 3 bases left between them. The V gene's germline CDR1 is MGHDK and CDR2 SYGVNS. The CDR3 is 11 amino acids. The CDR3 DNA follows: TGTGCCAGCAGTGATTTCTACGAGCAGTACTTC. It yields the protein CASSDFYEQYF.

The chain carries TRBV2 and TRBJ2-5; 9 positions match TRBD2. This CDR3 has 12 residues. CDR1 and CDR2 from the germline V gene are SNHLY and FYNNEI. Germline trimming cut 8 bases from V and 4 bases from J; bases unmatched to any gene: 2. This CDR3 reads CASGLARETQYF. The CDR3 region has the DNA TGTGCCAGCGGACTAGCGAGAGAGACCCAGTACTTC. Drawing the rest from reference TRBV2 and TRBJ2-5, the complete variable domain is EPEVTQTPSHQVTQMGQEVILRCVPISNHLYFYWYRQILGQKVEFLVSFYNNEISEKSEIFDDQFSVERPDGSNFTLKIRSTKLEDSAMYFCASGLARETQYFGPGTRLLVL.

This clonotype is labeled medium-sized. The chain recombines TRBV12-3 or TRBV12-4 with TRBJ2-6; tentatively, D is TRBD1 (6 bases). This CDR3 has 15 amino acids. V lost 1 base, J lost 2 bases, and 6 bases lay in between. CDR3 loop: CASSLGGPGANVLTF. For the CDR3, the DNA is TGTGCCAGCAGTTTAGGGGGGCCTGGGGCCAACGTCCTGACTTTC.

In its sample, this clonotype was seen many times. The CDR3 reads CASTTGGKADTQYF. DNA of the CDR3: TGTGCCAGCACGACAGGAGGAAAGGCAGATACGCAGTATTTT. The chain employs TRBV10-3 and TRBJ2-3, with a possible D match to TRBD1 (6 bases). CDR1 is ENHRY and CDR2 is SYGVKD in the germline V gene. Trimming removed 10 bases from V and 4 bases from J, with 18 bases in between. This CDR3 is 14 amino acids long.

This rearrangement joins TRBV6-6 to TRBJ1-1; D might be TRBD1 (6 bases). This CDR3 is 11 amino acids long. The germline V gene encodes CDR1 MNHNY and CDR2 SVGAGI (reference sequence). V lost 6 bases to trimming and J lost 4 bases, with 6 bases between them. CDR3 DNA: TGTGCCAGCAGACAGGGCACTGAAGCTTTCTTT. It yields the protein CASRQGTEAFF.

CDR3 bases: TGTGCCAGCAGCCGCCGATTACAGGCACACACTGAAGCTTTCTTT. It translates to CASSRRLQAHTEAFF. The chain employs TRBV7-2 and TRBJ1-1; TRBD1 might be the D (5 bases). Per the germline V gene, CDR1 is SGHTA and CDR2 is FQGNSA. With 5 bases removed from V and 3 bases from J, the gap between germline ends came to 16 bases. This CDR3 region has 15 residues.

This clonotype was counted many times. The chain joins TRBV15 to TRBJ1-2, with D possibly TRBD1 on 6 matching bases. V shed 1 base and J shed 6 bases, with 18 bases lying between them. The CDR3 totals 16 residues. Germline values: CDR1 LNHNV, CDR2 YYDKDF (reference sequence). For the CDR3, the DNA is TGTGCCACCAGCAGAGGGGGGATGGTCGGGGGCGATGGCTACACCTTC. Translated: CATSRGGMVGGDGYTF.

Many counts were recorded for this clonotype. The chain employs TRBV20-1 and TRBJ2-1; 7 bases agree with TRBD1. CDR3 size: 15 residues. Germline CDR1 reads DFQATT; CDR2 reads SNEGSKA (reference sequence). J gave up 2 bases and V 6 bases, and 10 bases lay outside the gene matches. The CDR3 is CSARGYSLPYNEQFF. The DNA of the CDR3 is TGCAGTGCCAGGGGGTATTCCTTACCCTACAATGAGCAGTTCTTC.

This clonotype is labeled medium-sized (0.01 to 0.1%). CDR3 sequence: CASSPQKITGMNTEAFF. The CDR3 bases are TGTGCCAGCTCACCCCAAAAGATAACAGGGATGAACACTGAAGCTTTCTTT. V is TRBV18 and J is TRBJ1-1; D may be TRBD1 (6 bases). The CDR3 consists of 17 residues. Trimming cost V 3 bases and J 0 bases, with 17 bases left between them. CDR1 and CDR2 (germline): KGHSH, LQKENI. The full variable domain, rest sourced from reference TRBV18 and TRBJ1-1, is NAGVMQNPRHLVRRRGQEARLRCSPMKGHSHVYWYRQLPEEGLKFMVYLQKENIIDESGMPKERFSAEFPKEGPSILRIQQVVRGDSAAYFCASSPQKITGMNTEAFFGQGTRLTVV.

This clonotype ranks as medium-sized. This chain joins TRBV25-1 and TRBJ2-3; D is possibly TRBD1 (5 bases). Germline V gene lookup returns CDR1 MGHDK and CDR2 SYGVNS. The CDR3 extends over 16 amino acids. Trimming took off 2 bases at V and 4 bases at J, with 16 bases between the two ends. CDR3 DNA sequence: TGTGCCAGCAGTGAAATCGACAGAACGCTATCAGATACGCAGTATTTT. Protein: CASSEIDRTLSDTQYF.

In its sample, this clonotype was seen a few times. The CDR3 region has the DNA TGCGCCAGCAGCTTGTATCAGTACCAGAATGAGCAGTTCTTC. Translated: CASSLYQYQNEQFF. The genes are TRBV5-1 and TRBJ2-1; no firm D call. Trimming left V 1 base short and J 7 bases short, with 12 bases between. CDR3 size: 14 residues. Germline V gene lookup returns CDR1 SGHRS and CDR2 YFSETQ. Full variable domain (remainder filled in from reference TRBV5-1 and TRBJ2-1): KAGVTQTPRYLIKTRGQQVTLSCSPISGHRSVSWYQQTPGQGLQFLFEYFSETQRNKGNFPGRFSGRQFSNSRSEMNVSTLELGDSALYLCASSLYQYQNEQFFGPGTRLTVL.

The chain couples TRBV7-2 to TRBJ2-1; a weak D match, TRBD1 (5 bases). Germline assignment: CDR1 SGHTA and CDR2 FQGNSA. This CDR3 has 16 amino acids. V lost 5 bases and J 2 bases, leaving 16 bases between the germline ends. The chain's CDR3 is CASSPRQWFPYNEQFF. The CDR3, as DNA: TGTGCCAGCAGCCCGAGACAGTGGTTCCCCTACAATGAGCAGTTCTTC.

This clonotype was picked up a small number of times. The V and J genes are TRBV2 and TRBJ2-1; 7 bases are shared with TRBD1. Looked up from germline, CDR1 is SNHLY and CDR2 is FYNNEI. The V segment lost 8 bases and the J segment 8 bases; nucleotides outside the gene matches: 15. The CDR3 is 15 residues long. The CDR3 sequence is CASEGGHLASHEQFF. CDR3 nucleotides: TGTGCCAGCGAAGGGGGCCACTTAGCGTCCCATGAGCAGTTCTTC.

This clonotype occurred many times. The chain couples TRBV20-1 to TRBJ1-6; perhaps TRBD1 as D (5 bases). The germline gives CDR1 DFQATT, CDR2 SNEGSKA (reference sequence). CDR3 length: 15 amino acids. V lost 6 bases and J lost 5, with 17 bases in between. The CDR3: CSAKGHPRDNSPLHF. The CDR3 nucleotides are TGCAGTGCCAAAGGACACCCAAGGGATAATTCACCCCTCCACTTT.

This clonotype was observed at least ten times. The rearrangement joins TRBV20-1 to TRBJ2-1, with 9 nucleotides matching TRBD2. V lost 0 bases, J lost 2 bases, and 5 bases stayed unmatched. This CDR3 is 16 amino acids long. Germline lookup yields CDR1 DFQATT and CDR2 SNEGSKA (reference sequence). The CDR3 region has the DNA TGCAGTGCTAGAGATCGAGCTAGCGGGGCCTACAATGAGCAGTTCTTC. This codes for CSARDRASGAYNEQFF.

The sample holds a few counts of this clonotype. This rearrangement joins TRBV12-3 or TRBV12-4 to TRBJ2-7, with D perhaps TRBD1 (6 bases). CDR3 length: 14 amino acids. Trimming shortened V by 6 bases and J by 0 bases, and 12 bases separated the two germline ends. The CDR3 region is CASRGQSDSYEQYF. In DNA, the CDR3 is TGTGCCAGCAGGGGACAATCCGACTCCTACGAGCAGTACTTC.

In this sample, this clonotype turned up many times. The chain employs TRBV6-1 and TRBJ2-3; D might be TRBD1 (6 bases). Germline CDR1 and CDR2: MNHNS and SASEGT. Trimming took 5 bases from V and 1 from J, leaving 10 bases between them. The CDR3 has 14 amino acids. The DNA of the CDR3 is TGTGCCAGCAGTATGACAGGCCGCACAGATACGCAGTATTTT. This gives the protein CASSMTGRTDTQYF.

This clonotype was detected ten times or more. The chain has TRBV20-1 and TRBJ2-5; D remains ambiguous. Germline-derived CDR1 and CDR2 are DFQATT and SNEGSKA (reference sequence). V was cut by 1 base and J by 2 bases, with 8 bases left in between. The CDR3 consists of 13 residues. Written as DNA, the CDR3 is TGCAGTGCTAGAGCCCCCGCTCAAGAGACCCAGTACTTC. Encoded protein: CSARAPAQETQYF.

This clonotype was detected many times. The J gene is TRBJ1-1, the V gene TRBV29-1; TRBD1 might be the D (5 bases). Trimming removed 6 bases from V and 7 bases from J, with 9 bases in between. The germline gives CDR1 SQVTM, CDR2 ANQGSEA. The length of the CDR3 is 10 residues. The CDR3 DNA sequence: TGCAGCGTCTACACAGGTGAAGCTTTCTTT. Amino acids: CSVYTGEAFF. The full variable domain, rest sourced from reference TRBV29-1 and TRBJ1-1, is SAVISQKPSRDICQRGTSLTIQCQVDSQVTMMFWYRQQPGQSLTLIATANQGSEATYESGFVIDKFPISRPNLTFSTLTVSNMSPEDSSIYLCSVYTGEAFFGQGTRLTVV.

This chain links TRBV11-2 with TRBJ2-5; D gene ambiguous. Germline loops: CDR1 SGHAT, CDR2 FQNNGV. The CDR3 runs to 16 residues. V lost 2 bases to trimming and J lost 5 bases, with 18 bases between them. The CDR3 spells CASSLLSSRWGETQYF. The CDR3 coding sequence is TGTGCCAGCAGCTTATTAAGTAGTCGGTGGGGTGAGACCCAGTACTTC.

Ten or more counts support this clonotype. This chain joins TRBV6-5 and TRBJ1-6; TRBD1 matches at 9 bases. CDR1 MNHEY and CDR2 SVGAGI come from the germline V gene. Trimming took 6 bases from V and 7 from J; bases not matched to a gene: 7. The CDR3 runs 15 residues. In DNA form, the CDR3 reads TGTGCCAGCAGACCCGGGACAGGGCCCAATTCACCCCTCCACTTT. As protein: CASRPGTGPNSPLHF.

This clonotype occurred a few times. This chain links TRBV12-3 or TRBV12-4 with TRBJ2-5; 7 nucleotides match TRBD1. Trimming cost V 6 bases and J 5 bases; bases outside gene matches: 15. The CDR3 contains 16 residues. The CDR3 coding sequence is TGTGCCAGCAGATTCTCCTTGGACAGGAGTTTGGAGACCCAGTACTTC. The encoded protein is CASRFSLDRSLETQYF.

This clonotype was detected many times. V gene TRBV18 combines with J gene TRBJ2-7; 7 bases map to TRBD1. The CDR3 spans 15 residues. Trimming at V came to 3 bases and at J to 5 bases, leaving 10 bases not matched to a gene. Per germline, CDR1 KGHSH and CDR2 LQKENI. This CDR3 is CASSPSRQGNNEQYF. CDR3 DNA: TGTGCCAGCTCACCCTCAAGACAGGGAAACAACGAGCAGTACTTC.

At least ten counts were recorded for this clonotype. The chain has TRBV29-1 and TRBJ2-3; D is undetermined. The V gene lost 6 bases and the J gene lost 0 bases, with 10 bases spanning the gap. The CDR3 covers 13 residues. Germline lookup yields CDR1 SQVTM and CDR2 ANQGSEA. The CDR3 protein is CSVALLSTDTQYF. As DNA, the CDR3 is TGCAGCGTCGCCCTACTTAGCACAGATACGCAGTATTTT.

This clonotype came up many times. CDR3 in amino acids: CSASRNRDATEAFF. The CDR3 nucleotides read TGCAGTGCTAGTCGTAACAGGGACGCGACTGAAGCTTTCTTT. The gene calls are TRBV20-1 and TRBJ1-1; D possibly corresponds to TRBD1 (6 bases). This CDR3 contains 14 residues. The ends were cut back, 3 bases at V and 5 bases at J, with 16 bases in the middle. Per the germline V gene, CDR1 is DFQATT and CDR2 is SNEGSKA (reference sequence).

This clonotype was detected many times. This sequence joins TRBV6-5 and TRBJ2-7, with a weak D call TRBD2 (7 bases). This CDR3 spans 13 amino acids. Trimming cost V 4 bases and J 2 bases, with 9 bases left between them. Germline values: CDR1 MNHEY, CDR2 SVGAGI. In nucleotides, the CDR3 is TGTGCCAGCAGTTCCGGGGGGCCCTACGAGCAGTACTTC. This encodes CASSSGGPYEQYF.

This clonotype has at least ten counts. This chain connects TRBV20-1 to TRBJ2-4, with 12 bases lining up with TRBD2. With V trimmed by 5 bases and J by 9 bases, 11 bases remained unmatched. Germline CDR1 and CDR2: DFQATT and SNEGSKA (reference sequence). CDR3 length equals 15 residues. CDR3 sequence reads: CSAPHGLAGSSIQYF. Written as DNA, the CDR3 is TGCAGTGCTCCGCACGGACTAGCGGGGTCCAGCATTCAGTACTTC.

In its sample, this clonotype is medium-sized. V gene TRBV10-1 combines with J gene TRBJ2-3; the match to TRBD2 covers 10 bases. Germline loops: CDR1 WNHNN, CDR2 SYGVQD (reference sequence). The CDR3 sequence is 15 residues long. Unmatched junction bases numbered 7, after V lost 5 bases and J lost 5 bases. CDR3 nucleotide sequence: TGCGCCAGCAGTTTTCTAGCGGGGGTGGGAGATACGCAGTATTTT. Protein product: CASSFLAGVGDTQYF.